Below are 12 T cell receptor beta chains sequenced from a single sample in a study of control samples from healthy donors and cancer patients. The assay was immunoSEQ multiplex PCR, and TCRdb's table has in-frame clones only and misses some. The table records about 89,000 clones, over 75% of them present only once. Sequencing was carried out using blood. The receptors come from a woman aged 40 to 50 in good health.

The chain couples TRBV5-1 to TRBJ2-2; TRBD1 aligns across 7 bases. CDR3 length: 15 amino acids. J lost 6 bases, V lost 0 bases, and 5 bases had no gene match. Germline V gene data show CDR1 as SGHRS and CDR2 as YFSETQ. The CDR3 DNA follows: TGCGCCAGCAGCTTGGAGGGGGCCCGTCCCGGGGAGCTGTTTTTT. Protein sequence: CASSLEGARPGELFF.

This clone was observed a single time. The same CDR3 also results from other DNA sequences found in this sample. The rearrangement uses TRBV7-2 and TRBJ2-1; the D is unclear. The V end was cut by 5 bases, the J end by 0 bases, with 5 bases between. The CDR3 extends over 13 amino acids. From germline, CDR1 is SGHTA and CDR2 FQGNSA. The CDR3 nucleotides read TGTGCCAGCAGCACAGACTCCTACAATGAGCAGTTCTTC. It yields the protein CASSTDSYNEQFF. Full variable domain (missing parts from reference TRBV7-2 and TRBJ2-1): GAGVSQSPSNKVTEKGKDVELRCDPISGHTALYWYRQSLGQGLEFLIYFQGNSAPDKSGLPSDRFSAERTGGSVSTLTIQRTQQEDSAVYLCASSTDSYNEQFFGPGTRLTVL.

This chain links TRBV10-3 with TRBJ1-1; no firm D call. The CDR3 runs to 12 residues. V was clipped by 2 bases and J by 5 bases, with 6 bases between them. Germline-derived CDR1 and CDR2 are ENHRY and SYGVKD. Here the CDR3 reads CAISETETEAFF. As DNA, the CDR3 is TGTGCCATCAGTGAGACAGAGACTGAAGCTTTCTTT.

The chain combines TRBV7-8 with TRBJ1-1; tentatively, D is TRBD1 (6 bases). V lost 5 bases, J lost 1 base, and 11 bases lay in between. The CDR3 has 14 residues. The V gene's germline CDR1 is SGHVS and CDR2 FQNEAQ. CDR3 sequence (DNA): TGTGCCAGCAGCCTCCAACAGGGGAACACTGAAGCTTTCTTT. This translates into CASSLQQGNTEAFF.

The chain carries TRBV10-1 and TRBJ2-7; no clear D gene. The CDR3 totals 13 residues. Trimming left V 0 bases short and J 9 bases short, with 12 bases between. Germline values: CDR1 WNHNN, CDR2 SYGVQD (reference sequence). CDR3 in amino acids: CASSESSTTVQYF. CDR3 DNA: TGCGCCAGCAGTGAGTCGAGCACTACGGTGCAGTACTTC.

The rearrangement uses TRBV5-1 and TRBJ2-3; D remains unclear. CDR1 and CDR2 (germline): SGHRS, YFSETQ. The CDR3 has 14 residues. V lost 3 bases and J 4 bases, leaving 12 bases between the germline ends. The CDR3 loop reads CASSSDPRADTQYF. CDR3 nucleotides: TGCGCCAGCAGCTCGGACCCTCGCGCAGATACGCAGTATTTT. The complete variable domain, with remaining parts taken from reference TRBV5-1 and TRBJ2-3, reads KAGVTQTPRYLIKTRGQQVTLSCSPISGHRSVSWYQQTPGQGLQFLFEYFSETQRNKGNFPGRFSGRQFSNSRSEMNVSTLELGDSALYLCASSSDPRADTQYFGPGTRLTVL.

This clone was counted once. The chain has TRBV6-5 and TRBJ2-2; 8 bases match TRBD1. CDR1 is MNHEY and CDR2 is SVGAGI in the germline V gene. The CDR3 covers 14 residues. With 6 bases clipped from V and 7 bases from J, the junction kept 7 bases outside the gene matches. DNA of the CDR3: TGTGCCAGCAGGCTCAGGGGGCTGGGCGGGGAGCTGTTTTTT. The encoded protein is CASRLRGLGGELFF.

The CDR3 sequence: CASGEGNAFF. The CDR3 bases are TGTGCTAGTGGGGAAGGGAATGCTTTCTTT. The chain uses TRBV12-5 and TRBJ1-1, with unresolved D. Looked up from germline, CDR1 is LGHNT and CDR2 is FRNRAP. The CDR3 has 10 residues. V shed 6 bases and J shed 11 bases, with 10 bases lying between them.

The genes are TRBV2 and TRBJ1-6; D not resolved. The ends were cut back, 1 base at V and 10 bases at J, with 14 bases in the middle. Germline CDR1 reads SNHLY; CDR2 reads FYNNEI. This CDR3 region has 15 residues. The CDR3 is CASSEVRIPTSPLHF. In DNA, the CDR3 is TGTGCCAGCAGTGAAGTGAGGATCCCCACATCACCCCTCCACTTT.

A few counts support this clone. The V gene is TRBV5-1, the J gene TRBJ2-1; 11 bases are a match to TRBD2. The CDR3 spans 16 residues. Germline assignment: CDR1 SGHRS and CDR2 YFSETQ. V dropped 0 bases and J dropped 7; count of bases not matched to a gene: 6. CDR3 DNA sequence: TGCGCCAGCAGCTTGGCCCTAGCGGGGGGTAAGAATGAGCAGTTCTTC. Protein sequence: CASSLALAGGKNEQFF.

The rearrangement uses TRBV5-1 and TRBJ1-6; D remains ambiguous. The CDR3 loop spans 13 amino acids. Deletions cut 1 base from V and 7 bases from J, with 6 bases between. Germline V gene data show CDR1 as SGHRS and CDR2 as YFSETQ. The CDR3 loop reads CASSLNSNSPLHF. CDR3 nucleotide sequence: TGCGCCAGCAGCTTGAACAGCAATTCACCCCTCCACTTT.

This sequence joins TRBV7-2 and TRBJ2-1; D is tentatively TRBD1 or TRBD2 (5 bases each). Germline V gives CDR1 SGHTA, CDR2 FQGNSA. The CDR3 is 13 amino acids. Trimming pared 7 bases from V and 5 bases from J, leaving 12 bases between. The DNA for the CDR3 is TGTGCCAGCATTAGGGGTAGCGACAATGAGCAGTTCTTC. As protein: CASIRGSDNEQFF.